The 9 T cell receptor beta chains below come from one sample, sequenced in a study of T cell repertoires in cytomegalovirus infection. TCRdb re-derived calls from the reads in MiXCR, one entry per CDR3 protein. The profile shows just over 450,000 distinct CDR3 sequences, more than 40% of them singletons. What these receptors recognize is not known. This material consisted of cultured PBMCs, taken from culture after CMV antigen stimulation. The receptors stem from a human donor in good health (CMV status not recorded). Some clones in this sample may be carry-over from other donors' samples.

This clonotype showed up just a few times. The chain links TRBV12-3 or TRBV12-4 to TRBJ1-2; TRBD1 agrees at 11 bases. This CDR3 region has 13 residues. V shed 6 bases, J shed 6 bases, and the junction held 3 bases outside the gene matches. In nucleotides, the CDR3 is TGTGCCAGCAGGCCGGGACAGGGGGATGGCTACACCTTC. It encodes CASRPGQGDGYTF.

The rearrangement uses TRBV14 and TRBJ2-5, with 8 bases lining up with TRBD1. The germline gives CDR1 SGHDN, CDR2 FVKESK. V dropped 1 base and J dropped 5; count of bases not matched to a gene: 6. This CDR3 region has 15 residues. The CDR3 sequence is CASSQATGEVETQYF. CDR3 in DNA: TGTGCCAGCAGCCAAGCGACAGGGGAAGTGGAGACCCAGTACTTC.

The CDR3 DNA follows: TGTGCCAGCAGGGAGCGGTCATGGACCCAGTACTTC. This translates into CASRERSWTQYF. The gene calls are TRBV2 and TRBJ2-5; D might be TRBD2 (5 bases). Trimming pared 6 bases from V and 7 bases from J, leaving 12 bases between. Germline V CDR1 and CDR2: SNHLY, FYNNEI. The CDR3 has 12 amino acids. Based on the CDR3 plus reference TRBV2 and TRBJ2-5, the full variable domain is EPEVTQTPSHQVTQMGQEVILRCVPISNHLYFYWYRQILGQKVEFLVSFYNNEISEKSEIFDDQFSVERPDGSNFTLKIRSTKLEDSAMYFCASRERSWTQYFGPGTRLLVL.

This clonotype came up a few times. The chain carries TRBV7-8 and TRBJ1-1; D is unresolved. The CDR3 length is 13 residues. V shed 8 bases and J shed 0 bases, with 10 bases lying between them. In germline, CDR1 is SGHVS, CDR2 FQNEAQ. The CDR3 DNA sequence: TGTGCCAGCGGCAAACAGCTGAACACTGAAGCTTTCTTT. This gives the protein CASGKQLNTEAFF.

This clonotype came up a few times. The chain recombines TRBV7-2 with TRBJ2-5; D unclear. Trimming pared 1 base from V and 4 bases from J, leaving 4 bases between. This CDR3 is built from 12 residues. CDR1 is SGHTA, CDR2 FQGNSA, per germline. The CDR3 region is CASSLERETQYF. The CDR3, as DNA: TGTGCCAGCAGCTTAGAGCGAGAGACCCAGTACTTC.

The genes are TRBV12-3 or TRBV12-4 and TRBJ2-2, with a possible D match to TRBD2 (5 bases). The CDR3 length is 15 residues. V was clipped by 2 bases and J by 3 bases, with 10 bases between them. CDR3 nucleotide sequence: TGTGCCAGCAGTTTACCCGGGATATACACCGGGGAGCTGTTTTTT. Its protein is CASSLPGIYTGELFF.

This sequence joins TRBV4-2 and TRBJ2-5, with 7 bases that match TRBD2. CDR1 LGHNA and CDR2 YNFKEQ come from the germline V gene. The length of the CDR3 is 17 residues. Losses at the gene ends were 0 bases for V and 5 bases for J; bases not matched to a gene: 12. The CDR3 DNA reads as TGTGCCAGCAGCCAAGATCTCTCCGCGGGGGTGGGGGAGACCCAGTACTTC. Translating it yields CASSQDLSAGVGETQYF.

V gene TRBV6-2 or TRBV6-3 combines with J gene TRBJ2-7, with a possible D match to TRBD1 (7 bases). The length of the CDR3 is 15 residues. V lost 2 bases and J lost 0, with 11 bases in between. Germline CDR1 and CDR2: MNHEY and SVGEGT. For the CDR3, the DNA is TGTGCCAGCAGTTACGCGGGACAGAGCTCCTACGAGCAGTACTTC. Residues: CASSYAGQSSYEQYF.

This clonotype was seen only a few times. V gene TRBV19 combines with J gene TRBJ2-3, with 7 bases aligning to TRBD1. Germline values: CDR1 LNHDA, CDR2 SQIVND (reference sequence). The CDR3 is made up of 16 amino acids. J gave up 0 bases and V 4 bases, and 7 bases lay outside the gene matches. CDR3 in amino acids: CASSTPGTDSTDTQYF. The CDR3 DNA reads TGTGCCAGTAGTACCCCGGGGACAGACAGCACAGATACGCAGTATTTT. Full variable domain (rest looked up from reference TRBV19 and TRBJ2-3): DGGITQSPKYLFRKEGQNVTLSCEQNLNHDAMYWYRQDPGQGLRLIYYSQIVNDFQKGDIAEGYSVSREKKESFPLTVTSAQKNPTAFYLCASSTPGTDSTDTQYFGPGTRLTVL.